This T cell receptor beta chain was documented in a study of CD8 T cells in Susac syndrome. Study summary: Among the sequenced Susac syndrome patients, over five had active disease while under ten were in remission.

Patients with Susac syndrome fulfilled recently defined diagnostic criteria for definite or probable disease. RNA, at about 0.5 to 1 ug, was reverse transcribed with random hexamers. TCRdb used MiXCR to reprocess the immunoSEQ multiplex PCR reads, holding one entry per CDR3 protein. Here the sample spans some 210,000 distinct CDR3 sequences, over 90% being singletons. Germline CDR1 and CDR2: MNHEY and SMNVEV (reference sequence). V lost 2 bases, J lost 10 bases, and 21 bases lay in between. The CDR3 consists of 17 residues. This TCR was recovered from a human donor with Susac syndrome. J is TRBJ1-6 and V is TRBV27; the D gene is possibly TRBD1 (5 bases). The sample was CD4+ T cells from PBMCs. The CDR3: CASSLVLLMNRGSPLHF. As DNA, the CDR3 is TGTGCCAGCAGTTTAGTGCTCTTAATGAATCGGGGGTCACCCCTCCACTTT.